The sequence of this T cell receptor (beta chain) was determined in a study of early T cells in non-severe SARS-CoV-2 infection. Study-wide background: Sequencing used unsorted whole-blood bulk RNA, so chains lack pairing.

This clonotype was seen at least ten times. Per the germline V gene, CDR1 is SEHNR and CDR2 is FQNEAQ (reference sequence). CDR3 length: 10 amino acids. Trimming pared 5 bases from V and 4 bases from J, leaving 3 bases between. Attached unique molecular identifiers marked individual cDNA molecules. Each CDR3 protein is one row after TCRdb ran MiXCR on the 5' RACE reads. The table includes 55,000 or so distinct CDR3 sequences, 12% detected once. The sequencing sample was made of whole blood. The rearrangement uses TRBV7-9 and TRBJ2-7; no definite D call. This clonotype was sampled from an adult who was a healthcare worker with PCR-confirmed SARS-CoV-2 infection or an uninfected control (not recorded which). Written as DNA, the CDR3 is TGTGCCAGCAGCCGTTACGAGCAGTACTTC. Encoded protein: CASSRYEQYF.